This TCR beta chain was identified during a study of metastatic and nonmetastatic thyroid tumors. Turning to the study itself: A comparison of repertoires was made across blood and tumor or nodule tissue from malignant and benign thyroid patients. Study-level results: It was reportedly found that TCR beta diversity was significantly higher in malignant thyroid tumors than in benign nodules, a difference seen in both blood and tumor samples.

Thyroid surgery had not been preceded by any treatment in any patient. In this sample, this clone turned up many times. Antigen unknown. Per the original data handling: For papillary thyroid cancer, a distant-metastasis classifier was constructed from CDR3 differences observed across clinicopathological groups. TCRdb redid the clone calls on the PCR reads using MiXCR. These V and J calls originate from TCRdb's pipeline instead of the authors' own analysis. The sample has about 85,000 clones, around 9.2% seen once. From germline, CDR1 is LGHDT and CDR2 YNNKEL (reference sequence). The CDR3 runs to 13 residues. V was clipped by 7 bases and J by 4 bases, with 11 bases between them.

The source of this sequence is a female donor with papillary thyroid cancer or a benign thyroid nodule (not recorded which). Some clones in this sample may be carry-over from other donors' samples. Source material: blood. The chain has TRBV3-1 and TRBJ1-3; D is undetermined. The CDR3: CASTAGAGNTIYF. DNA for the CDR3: TGTGCCAGCACGGCGGGTGCCGGAAACACCATATATTTT.